Only one count was recorded for the clone carrying this T cell receptor beta chain. As yet, its antigen is unknown. This sample's time point: naive CD8 control sorted from an acute-time-point sample. The sample comes from a study of CD8 T cells in acute hepatitis C reinfection. Overall study results and limits: Regardless of outcome, roughly twelve public clonotypes appeared, one using V04-02/J02-02.

Profiling relied on immunoSEQ multiplex PCR, and the TCRdb table lists in-frame clones only, not all of them. The sample comprises 30,000 to 45,000 clones, around 85% of which are singletons, and roughly 9.7% rests with the top ten. The CDR3 contains 11 residues. Germline CDR1 and CDR2: SGDLS and YYNGEE. V lost 5 bases, J lost 1 base, and 3 bases lay in between. This chain links TRBV9 with TRBJ1-2; D unclear. Sample: naive CD8+ T cells from PBMCs. This receptor was identified in a woman younger than 30 who spontaneously cleared hepatitis C infection. As DNA, the CDR3 is TGTGCCAGCAGGGGTAACTATGGCTACACCTTC. As protein: CASRGNYGYTF.